This TCR beta chain was recorded in a study of OX40 agonist ivuxolimab in advanced cancers. Background on the study: Hepatocellular carcinoma, melanoma, renal cell or head and neck cancer occurred in dose-escalation patients. A male proportion of about 80% was recorded, with mean age approximately 56 years and range about 23 to 90.

Systemic immunosuppression or a history of autoimmune disease excluded patients. Germline loops: CDR1 MNHNS, CDR2 SASEGT. Trimming cost V 6 bases and J 8 bases; bases outside gene matches: 7. The length of the CDR3 is 13 residues. Produced via immunoSEQ multiplex PCR; TCRdb's table is partial and in-frame only. The sample yields 98,000 or so clones, 80% to 90% seen once. This receptor was taken from an adult with an advanced solid tumor such as melanoma, head and neck, liver or kidney cancer. The sample in question was CD4+ or CD8+ T cells sorted from blood, obtained in a trial of the OX40 agonist ivuxolimab. The V call is TRBV6-1, the J call TRBJ1-2; 9 nucleotides agree with TRBD1. The CDR3 protein is CASSPQGAEGYTF. The CDR3 DNA sequence: TGTGCCAGCAGCCCACAGGGGGCTGAGGGCTACACCTTC.